This T cell receptor beta chain was observed in a study of blood T cell repertoires in COVID-19. Study details: The United States, Italy and Spain supplied acute and convalescent COVID-19 samples.

In the source study's methods: Amplification of reference gene primers was used by the study to estimate nucleated cell counts. The method was immunoSEQ multiplex PCR; TCRdb's version includes in-frame clones alone and lacks a portion of them. V, J and clone size are taken as reported in that table, and D and trimming were inferred from the DNA itself. The repertoire consists of over 350,000 clones, with 88% occurring once and the leading ten covering about 1.1%. The germline V gene encodes CDR1 SGHNT and CDR2 YYREEE (reference sequence). The CDR3 totals 15 residues. V shed 0 bases and J 2 bases; nucleotides not matched to a gene: 4. Participants were aged 18 to 89 years, lived in under 30 US areas, and enrolled virtually.

V gene TRBV5-4 combines with J gene TRBJ1-2; 7 bases align to TRBD1. Sequenced input: PBMCs or T cells enriched from blood (not recorded which). The sequence was collected from a woman between 18 and 30 years old who had recovered from COVID-19. The DNA of the CDR3 is TGTGCCAGCAGCTTGGACCGGGACAGAAACTATGGCTACACCTTC. The encoded protein is CASSLDRDRNYGYTF. Complete variable domain (other parts from reference TRBV5-4 and TRBJ1-2): ETGVTQSPTHLIKTRGQQVTLRCSSQSGHNTVSWYQQALGQGPQFIFQYYREEENGRGNFPPRFSGLQFPNYSSELNVNALELDDSALYLCASSLDRDRNYGYTFGSGTRLTVV.